Listed below are T cell receptor beta chains from one sample, sequenced in a study of blood T cell repertoires in COVID-19. The protocol was immunoSEQ multiplex PCR, while the TCRdb copy is restricted to in-frame clones and leaves out a portion. The sample has approximately 250,000 clones, about 80% seen once; the top ten hold 15%. Sequencing used PBMCs or T cells enriched from blood (not recorded which). Source of these receptors: a man aged 35 to 55 who had recovered from COVID-19. Each CDR3 is given with its conserved first and last residue. D genes are given only for firm matches. A row's size may be missing; if present it is once, few, many or a size class.

CDR3 protein: CAGDSFNQPQHF; CDR3 DNA: TGTGCCGGAGACAGCTTCAATCAGCCCCAGCATTTT; clone size: .; V gene: TRBV28; J gene: TRBJ1-5; D gene: .
CDR3 protein: CASSLVGEGHHEQFF; CDR3 DNA: TGCGCCAGCAGCTTGGTGGGGGAGGGCCATCATGAGCAGTTCTTC; clone size: .; V gene: TRBV5-1; J gene: TRBJ2-1; D gene: TRBD2
CDR3 protein: CASSLGSLAGVNEQFF; CDR3 DNA: TGTGCCAGCAGCTTAGGATCCCTAGCGGGGGTCAATGAGCAGTTCTTC; clone size: .; V gene: TRBV7-8; J gene: TRBJ2-1; D gene: TRBD2
CDR3 protein: CASSPRLAGGAIGSYNEQFF; CDR3 DNA: TGTGCCAGCAGCCCCCGACTAGCGGGGGGGGCCATCGGTTCCTACAATGAGCAGTTCTTC; clone size: .; V gene: TRBV3-1/TRBV3-2; J gene: TRBJ2-1; D gene: TRBD2
CDR3 protein: CASSLGSHNSPLHF; CDR3 DNA: TGCGCCAGCAGCTTGGGTAGCCATAATTCACCCCTCCACTTT; clone size: .; V gene: TRBV5-1; J gene: TRBJ1-6; D gene: .
CDR3 protein: CASSPLLLRDRVEGYTF; CDR3 DNA: TGTGCCAGCAGCCCTCTACTATTGCGGGACAGGGTGGAGGGCTACACCTTC; clone size: .; V gene: TRBV27; J gene: TRBJ1-2; D gene: TRBD1
CDR3 protein: CASSPVGGRDEQYF; CDR3 DNA: TGTGCCAGCAGTCCCGTGGGGGGGCGCGACGAGCAGTACTTC; clone size: .; V gene: TRBV28; J gene: TRBJ2-7; D gene: .
CDR3 protein: CASSARVTDTQYF; CDR3 DNA: TGTGCCAGCAGTGCGCGGGTCACAGATACGCAGTATTTT; clone size: many; V gene: TRBV2; J gene: TRBJ2-3; D gene: .
CDR3 protein: CASSPLAGGPSYNEQFF; CDR3 DNA: TGTGCCAGCAGTCCCTTAGCGGGAGGGCCCTCCTACAATGAGCAGTTCTTC; clone size: few; V gene: TRBV6-6; J gene: TRBJ2-1; D gene: TRBD2
CDR3 protein: CASTLHLNTEAFF; CDR3 DNA: TGTGCCAGCACCTTACATTTGAACACTGAAGCTTTCTTT; clone size: .; V gene: TRBV12-3/TRBV12-4; J gene: TRBJ1-1; D gene: .
CDR3 protein: CASGIGTGNTEAFF; CDR3 DNA: TGTGCCAGCGGGATAGGGACAGGGAACACTGAAGCTTTCTTT; clone size: .; V gene: TRBV28; J gene: TRBJ1-1; D gene: TRBD1
CDR3 protein: CASSSGVLNNEQFF; CDR3 DNA: TGCGCCAGCAGCAGCGGGGTGCTTAATAATGAGCAGTTCTTC; clone size: .; V gene: TRBV5-1; J gene: TRBJ2-1; D gene: TRBD2
CDR3 protein: CASPRDRGPYGYTF; CDR3 DNA: TGTGCCAGCCCTCGGGACAGGGGACCCTATGGCTACACCTTC; clone size: many; V gene: TRBV11-2; J gene: TRBJ1-2; D gene: TRBD1
CDR3 protein: CASSLVSADEKLFF; CDR3 DNA: TGTGCCAGCAGCTTAGTTTCTGCGGATGAAAAACTGTTTTTT; clone size: few; V gene: TRBV7-2; J gene: TRBJ1-4; D gene: .
CDR3 protein: CASSLVGRGTDTQYF; CDR3 DNA: TGCGCCAGCAGCTTGGTGGGCAGGGGCACAGATACGCAGTATTTT; clone size: .; V gene: TRBV5-1; J gene: TRBJ2-3; D gene: .
CDR3 protein: CASSYRTGPQETQYF; CDR3 DNA: TGTGCCAGCAGTTATCGGACAGGCCCCCAAGAGACCCAGTACTTC; clone size: .; V gene: TRBV6-5; J gene: TRBJ2-5; D gene: TRBD1
CDR3 protein: CASSLLRGVYNEQFF; CDR3 DNA: TGCGCCAGCAGCTTACTTCGGGGGGTATACAATGAGCAGTTCTTC; clone size: once; V gene: TRBV5-1; J gene: TRBJ2-1; D gene: TRBD2
CDR3 protein: CASSAGGLGNTIYF; CDR3 DNA: TGTGCCAGCAGCGCGGGGGGGCTCGGAAACACCATATATTTT; clone size: .; V gene: TRBV28; J gene: TRBJ1-3; D gene: .
CDR3 protein: CASSANRDYEQYF; CDR3 DNA: TGTGCCAGCAGCGCAAACAGAGACTACGAGCAGTACTTC; clone size: .; V gene: TRBV11-1; J gene: TRBJ2-7; D gene: .
CDR3 protein: CASTDRGGRRDTQYF; CDR3 DNA: TGTGCCAGTACCGACAGGGGAGGTCGTCGAGATACGCAGTATTTT; clone size: .; V gene: TRBV19; J gene: TRBJ2-3; D gene: TRBD1
CDR3 protein: CASSPGAGLAKNIQYF; CDR3 DNA: TGTGCCAGCAGCCCGGGAGCCGGCTTAGCCAAAAACATTCAGTACTTC; clone size: .; V gene: TRBV28; J gene: TRBJ2-4; D gene: .
CDR3 protein: CASWVKGSSGNTIYF; CDR3 DNA: TGTGCCAGCTGGGTGAAGGGGTCCTCTGGAAACACCATATATTTT; clone size: .; V gene: TRBV6-5; J gene: TRBJ1-3; D gene: .
CDR3 protein: CASSDSAGGADTQYF; CDR3 DNA: TGTGCCAGCAGTGACTCGGCGGGAGGGGCAGATACGCAGTATTTT; clone size: .; V gene: TRBV6-4; J gene: TRBJ2-3; D gene: TRBD2
CDR3 protein: CASSPVPRRGQTGELFF; CDR3 DNA: TGTGCCAGCTCACCAGTTCCCAGAAGGGGGCAGACCGGGGAGCTGTTTTTT; clone size: .; V gene: TRBV18; J gene: TRBJ2-2; D gene: TRBD1
CDR3 protein: CASSLPEGRTGGYSSYEQYF; CDR3 DNA: TGTGCCAGCAGTTTACCAGAGGGCAGGACAGGGGGCTACTCATCCTACGAGCAGTACTTC; clone size: .; V gene: TRBV28; J gene: TRBJ2-7; D gene: TRBD1
CDR3 protein: CAKQDRGGGYTF; CDR3 DNA: TGTGCTAAACAAGACCGGGGGGGCGGCTACACCTTC; clone size: .; V gene: TRBV12-5; J gene: TRBJ1-2; D gene: .
CDR3 protein: CASSLLTGTGTNTEAFF; CDR3 DNA: TGTGCCAGCAGCTTGCTAACCGGGACAGGGACGAACACTGAAGCTTTCTTT; clone size: .; V gene: TRBV7-2; J gene: TRBJ1-1; D gene: TRBD1
CDR3 protein: CASSQGGGAETQYF; CDR3 DNA: TGTGCCAGTAGCCAGGGAGGGGGGGCCGAGACCCAGTACTTC; clone size: once; V gene: TRBV19; J gene: TRBJ2-5; D gene: .
CDR3 protein: CSVGRQNYGYTF; CDR3 DNA: TGCAGCGTTGGCCGACAAAACTATGGCTACACCTTC; clone size: .; V gene: TRBV29-1; J gene: TRBJ1-2; D gene: .
CDR3 protein: CAGSPPNSGPSTDTQYF; CDR3 DNA: TGTGCCGGCTCACCACCGAATAGCGGGCCCAGCACAGATACGCAGTATTTT; clone size: .; V gene: TRBV18; J gene: TRBJ2-3; D gene: TRBD2
CDR3 protein: CASSRQGEYEQYF; CDR3 DNA: TGTGCCAGCAGCCGACAGGGGGAGTACGAGCAGTACTTC; clone size: .; V gene: TRBV7-3; J gene: TRBJ2-7; D gene: TRBD1
CDR3 protein: CASSLDFGGNTEAFF; CDR3 DNA: TGCGCCAGCAGCTTGGATTTCGGCGGGAACACTGAAGCTTTCTTT; clone size: .; V gene: TRBV5-1; J gene: TRBJ1-1; D gene: .
CDR3 protein: CASSDRGANTGELFF; CDR3 DNA: TGCGCCAGCAGCGACCGGGGGGCGAACACCGGGGAGCTGTTTTTT; clone size: once; V gene: TRBV5-1; J gene: TRBJ2-2; D gene: TRBD2
CDR3 protein: CASSKDTGAVVAFF; CDR3 DNA: TGCGCCAGCAGCAAGGATACAGGAGCCGTAGTAGCTTTCTTT; clone size: .; V gene: TRBV5-1; J gene: TRBJ1-1; D gene: .
CDR3 protein: CASSAGLTSEQFF; CDR3 DNA: TGTGCCAGCAGCGCTGGACTGACATCCGAGCAGTTCTTC; clone size: .; V gene: TRBV9; J gene: TRBJ2-1; D gene: .
CDR3 protein: CASSPQRNQPQHF; CDR3 DNA: TGTGCCAGCAGTCCTCAGAGGAATCAGCCCCAGCATTTT; clone size: .; V gene: TRBV12-3/TRBV12-4; J gene: TRBJ1-5; D gene: .
CDR3 protein: CASSWDRGRNEQFF; CDR3 DNA: TGTGCCAGCAGTTGGGACAGGGGAAGGAATGAGCAGTTCTTC; clone size: .; V gene: TRBV6-5; J gene: TRBJ2-1; D gene: TRBD1
CDR3 protein: CSVGPGEGYEQYF; CDR3 DNA: TGCAGCGTGGGCCCCGGGGAGGGCTACGAGCAGTACTTC; clone size: .; V gene: TRBV29-1; J gene: TRBJ2-7; D gene: TRBD2
CDR3 protein: CASSSSVGGGSREQFF; CDR3 DNA: TGTGCCAGCAGTTCCAGTGTAGGGGGGGGTTCTCGGGAGCAGTTCTTC; clone size: .; V gene: TRBV6-5; J gene: TRBJ2-1; D gene: .
CDR3 protein: CATSRRGPGELFF; CDR3 DNA: TGTGCCACCAGCAGGAGGGGGCCCGGGGAGCTGTTTTTT; clone size: .; V gene: TRBV15; J gene: TRBJ2-2; D gene: TRBD1
CDR3 protein: CASSSDRKNTEAFF; CDR3 DNA: TGTGCCAGCAGCTCGGACAGGAAGAACACTGAAGCTTTCTTT; clone size: .; V gene: TRBV7-9; J gene: TRBJ1-1; D gene: TRBD1
CDR3 protein: CASSTGADTQYF; CDR3 DNA: TGTGCCAGCAGCACAGGCGCAGATACGCAGTATTTT; clone size: .; V gene: TRBV9; J gene: TRBJ2-3; D gene: .
CDR3 protein: CATSDPQAPNTGELFF; CDR3 DNA: TGTGCCACCAGTGATCCACAGGCCCCCAACACCGGGGAGCTGTTTTTT; clone size: .; V gene: TRBV24-1; J gene: TRBJ2-2; D gene: .
CDR3 protein: CASSPQGGGAYEQYF; CDR3 DNA: TGTGCCAGCAGCCCCCAAGGGGGCGGAGCCTACGAGCAGTACTTC; clone size: .; V gene: TRBV9; J gene: TRBJ2-7; D gene: TRBD1
CDR3 protein: CATSREAVAGGNEQFF; CDR3 DNA: TGTGCCACCAGCAGAGAGGCGGTAGCGGGGGGGAATGAGCAGTTCTTC; clone size: .; V gene: TRBV15; J gene: TRBJ2-1; D gene: TRBD2
CDR3 protein: CASSLRDSRDEQFF; CDR3 DNA: TGTGCCAGCAGCTTGCGGGACAGTCGGGATGAGCAGTTCTTC; clone size: .; V gene: TRBV7-7; J gene: TRBJ2-1; D gene: .
CDR3 protein: CASSIRTGDPYEQYF; CDR3 DNA: TGTGCCAGTAGTATAAGGACAGGGGACCCCTACGAGCAGTACTTC; clone size: few; V gene: TRBV19; J gene: TRBJ2-7; D gene: TRBD1
CDR3 protein: CASSQAQGNTEAFF; CDR3 DNA: TGTGCCAGCAGTCAAGCACAGGGCAACACTGAAGCTTTCTTT; clone size: .; V gene: TRBV3-1/TRBV3-2; J gene: TRBJ1-1; D gene: .